This record concerns one TCR beta chain sequence. What it binds is not known. The record originates from a study of cytomegalovirus exposure and HLA in healthy donors. General observations from the study: Reported findings show TCR beta sequences accurately forecast HLA-A and HLA-B alleles in most subjects.

V lost 1 base, J lost 7 bases, and 13 bases lay in between. The CDR3 runs to 14 residues. Germline V gene lookup returns CDR1 LNHDA and CDR2 SQIVND (reference sequence). Use of 60 Vbeta and 13 Jbeta primers characterized the PCR. Profiling relied on immunoSEQ multiplex PCR, and the TCRdb table lists in-frame clones only, not all of them. The data contain 150,000 to 170,000 clones, over 65% of them singletons. This TCR derives from a man between 25 and 39 years old in good health and CMV-seronegative. The chain is built from TRBV19 and TRBJ1-2; D may be TRBD1 (6 bases). Source material: PBMCs. The CDR3: CASSIAGDTSGYTF. CDR3 nucleotides: TGTGCCAGTAGTATAGCAGGGGACACGAGTGGCTACACCTTC. The whole variable domain, filled in from reference TRBV19 and TRBJ1-2, reads DGGITQSPKYLFRKEGQNVTLSCEQNLNHDAMYWYRQDPGQGLRLIYYSQIVNDFQKGDIAEGYSVSREKKESFPLTVTSAQKNPTAFYLCASSIAGDTSGYTFGSGTRLTVV.